Listed here are 22 T cell receptor beta chains from one sample, sequenced in a study of response to subunit inactivated influenza vaccine (dated by TCRdb to the late 2010s). Library preparation employed RT-PCR. The sequencing machine was an Illumina HiSeq 2500. TCRdb reprocessed the public reads (quality trimming at Q25 with fastp, clone calling with MiXCR) and kept in-frame beta chains. Rows are combined by CDR3 protein, so each entry shows the most common genes and DNA. The sample profile shows more than 600,000 distinct CDR3 sequences; about 18% of them were found once. The leading ten clones occupy approximately 11% of the sample. The sequenced sample was PBMCs from blood, obtained 5 days after vaccination. These receptors came from a man aged 50 to 59 who received an inactivated influenza vaccine. Donor details come from another sample of the same person, matched by shared clones.

The chain joins TRBV20-1 to TRBJ2-5; D call uncertain. Trimming removed 0 bases from V and 6 bases from J, with 8 bases in between. This CDR3 contains 12 residues. The germline CDR1 and CDR2 sequences are DFQATT and SNEGSKA (reference sequence). The CDR3 protein is CSARDQRKTQYF. CDR3 coding DNA: TGCAGTGCTAGAGATCAGAGAAAGACCCAGTACTTC.

This clonotype was seen a few times. V and J are TRBV5-1 and TRBJ1-2; D is undetermined. The germline V gene has CDR1 SGHRS and CDR2 YFSETQ. The CDR3 has 12 residues. The V end was cut by 5 bases, the J end by 4 bases, with 9 bases between. CDR3 region: CASRQVGYGYTF. The CDR3 coding sequence is TGCGCCAGCAGGCAGGTGGGCTATGGCTACACCTTC.

The chain joins TRBV6-5 to TRBJ2-3; D is unresolved. There are 14 residues in the CDR3. The V end was cut by 2 bases, the J end by 2 bases, with 8 bases between. Germline V gene data show CDR1 as MNHEY and CDR2 as SVGAGI. In DNA form, the CDR3 reads TGTGCCAGCAGTTACATTTCAGACACAGATACGCAGTATTTT. This sequence encodes CASSYISDTDTQYF.

The chain is built from TRBV6-1 and TRBJ2-7; D assignment may be TRBD1 or TRBD2 (5 bases each). CDR1 and CDR2 (germline): MNHNS, SASEGT. The CDR3 is 15 residues long. The ends were cut back, 5 bases at V and 0 bases at J, with 14 bases in the middle. CDR3 sequence: CASSTRGASSYEQYF. The CDR3 DNA reads as TGTGCCAGCAGTACACGGGGCGCTAGCTCCTACGAGCAGTACTTC.

This clonotype was seen more than once but under ten times. The genes are TRBV10-3 and TRBJ1-1; TRBD1 is a possible D gene (5 bases). V lost 0 bases and J lost 3, with 8 bases in between. The CDR3 consists of 14 residues. From germline, CDR1 is ENHRY and CDR2 SYGVKD. CDR3 region: CAISESAGDTEAFF. The CDR3 nucleotides read TGTGCCATCAGTGAGTCGGCGGGGGACACTGAAGCTTTCTTT.

The rearrangement links TRBV5-1 to TRBJ2-7; D unclear. The V end lost 7 bases, the J end lost 1 base, and 15 bases lay between the germline ends. The CDR3 is 14 residues long. Germline lookup yields CDR1 SGHRS and CDR2 YFSETQ. CDR3: CASALAGQSYEQYF. CDR3 nucleotide sequence: TGCGCCAGCGCCTTAGCCGGGCAGTCCTACGAGCAGTACTTC. Using reference TRBV5-1 and TRBJ2-7 for the parts outside the CDR3, the full variable domain is KAGVTQTPRYLIKTRGQQVTLSCSPISGHRSVSWYQQTPGQGLQFLFEYFSETQRNKGNFPGRFSGRQFSNSRSEMNVSTLELGDSALYLCASALAGQSYEQYFGPGTRLTVT.

Many counts were recorded for this clonotype. V is TRBV20-1 and J is TRBJ2-1; 9 bases are shared with TRBD2. The CDR3 runs 14 residues. The germline gives CDR1 DFQATT, CDR2 SNEGSKA (reference sequence). The CDR3 is CRAPGVAGDNEQFF. CDR3 nucleotides: TGCAGGGCCCCAGGGGTAGCGGGAGACAATGAGCAGTTCTTC.

This clonotype was seen only once. The chain has TRBV20-1 and TRBJ2-3, with D tentatively TRBD2 (5 bases). V dropped 3 bases and J dropped 0 bases, with 19 bases sitting between them. The CDR3 totals 17 residues. Germline-derived CDR1 and CDR2 are DFQATT and SNEGSKA (reference sequence). For the CDR3, the DNA is TGCAGTGCTAGGAGGACGAGAGGGCCGGGGAGCACAGATACGCAGTATTTT. Translating gives CSARRTRGPGSTDTQYF.

This rearrangement joins TRBV10-3 to TRBJ2-5; D is undetermined. Germline CDR1 and CDR2: ENHRY and SYGVKD. There are 13 residues in the CDR3. V was shortened by 0 bases and J by 4 bases, with 6 bases between the two germline ends. CDR3: CAISESMVETQYF. DNA of the CDR3: TGTGCCATCAGTGAGTCGATGGTAGAGACCCAGTACTTC.

This clonotype appeared a few times. V gene TRBV14 combines with J gene TRBJ2-3; 11 bases are a match to TRBD2. The junction had 5 bases not matched to a gene; V was cut back by 1 base and J by 5 bases. Germline V gene lookup returns CDR1 SGHDN and CDR2 FVKESK. The CDR3 has 16 residues. CDR3 sequence reads: CASSQVAGGPGDTQYF. In nucleotides, the CDR3 is TGTGCCAGCAGCCAAGTAGCGGGAGGGCCCGGAGATACGCAGTATTTT. Full variable domain (missing parts from reference TRBV14 and TRBJ2-3): EAGVTQFPSHSVIEKGQTVTLRCDPISGHDNLYWYRRVMGKEIKFLLHFVKESKQDESGMPNNRFLAERTGGTYSTLKVQPAELEDSGVYFCASSQVAGGPGDTQYFGPGTRLTVL.

Many counts were recorded for this clonotype. The chain links TRBV27 to TRBJ2-1; 7 nucleotides line up with TRBD2. This CDR3 spans 16 amino acids. The germline gives CDR1 MNHEY, CDR2 SMNVEV (reference sequence). The junction had 11 bases not matched to a gene; V was cut back by 2 bases and J by 7 bases. DNA of the CDR3: TGTGCCAGCAGTTTAATTGGGGGGGATTTTGGAAATGAGCAGTTCTTC. Encoded protein: CASSLIGGDFGNEQFF.

This clonotype was detected many times. This chain joins TRBV30 and TRBJ1-1, with D possibly TRBD1 on 6 matching bases. The CDR3 has 14 residues. Trimming took 3 bases from V and 4 from J, leaving 15 bases between them. Germline CDR1 and CDR2: GTSNPN and SVGIG (reference sequence). CDR3 DNA sequence: TGTGCCTGGAGGTATTATCGGGGGCGCACTGAAGCTTTCTTT. As protein: CAWRYYRGRTEAFF. The full variable domain, its missing parts supplied by reference TRBV30 and TRBJ1-1, is SQTIHQWPATLVQPVGSPLSLECTVEGTSNPNLYWYRQAAGRGLQLLFYSVGIGQISSEVPQNLSASRPQDRQFILSSKKLLLSDSGFYLCAWRYYRGRTEAFFGQGTRLTVV.

V usage is TRBV10-3 and J usage is TRBJ1-1; D possibly corresponds to TRBD1 (5 bases). This CDR3 contains 16 residues. Germline CDR1 ENHRY, CDR2 SYGVKD. V dropped 5 bases and J dropped 6 bases, with 22 bases sitting between them. The CDR3 loop is CAISHPGAGRGSEAFF. In DNA form, the CDR3 reads TGTGCCATCAGTCACCCTGGGGCGGGAAGGGGATCTGAAGCTTTCTTT.

This chain joins TRBV4-1 and TRBJ2-2; D gene ambiguous. The CDR3 length is 14 residues. CDR1 is MGHRA, CDR2 YSYEKL, per germline. V gave up 1 base and J gave up 5 bases, with 8 bases separating them. The CDR3 DNA reads TGCGCCAGCAGCCAAGTGGGGAAAACCGGGGAGCTGTTTTTT. This encodes CASSQVGKTGELFF.

This clonotype appeared many times. CDR3 sequence reads: CASSPEGVISGANVLTF. The CDR3 DNA is TGTGCCAGCAGTCCGGAGGGCGTTATCTCTGGGGCCAACGTCCTGACTTTC. The gene calls are TRBV12-3 or TRBV12-4 and TRBJ2-6, with a weak D call TRBD2 (6 bases). The CDR3 runs 17 residues. The V end was cut by 5 bases, the J end by 0 bases, with 14 bases between.

This clonotype has more than one count but fewer than ten. The chain couples TRBV6-2 or TRBV6-3 to TRBJ2-7; no clear D. The V and J ends lost 7 bases and 6 bases respectively, with 13 bases between them. The CDR3 loop spans 12 amino acids. The germline gives CDR1 MNHEY, CDR2 SVGEGT. The CDR3 reads CASTQTRFEQYF. In DNA form, the CDR3 reads TGTGCCAGCACCCAGACCAGATTCGAGCAGTACTTC.

This clonotype has more than one count but fewer than ten. The chain has TRBV2 and TRBJ1-1, with D possibly TRBD1 on 5 matching bases. This CDR3 region has 13 residues. Trimming took off 4 bases at V and 5 bases at J, with 11 bases between the two ends. CDR1 SNHLY and CDR2 FYNNEI come from the germline V gene. This CDR3 reads CASSGGRGTEAFF. Here the CDR3 DNA reads TGTGCCAGCAGTGGCGGGCGGGGGACTGAAGCTTTCTTT.

The V and J genes are TRBV9 and TRBJ2-7, with no clear D. CDR1 is SGDLS and CDR2 is YYNGEE in the germline V gene. V lost 0 bases to trimming and J lost 5 bases, with 12 bases between them. CDR3 length equals 14 residues. The CDR3 region has the DNA TGTGCCAGCAGCGTAGTCTCAACACGGGACGAGCAGTACTTC. Its translation: CASSVVSTRDEQYF.

CDR3 DNA sequence: TGTGCCATCAGTGAGCGGTACCGAGAGACCCAGTACTTC. This sequence encodes CAISERYRETQYF. V usage is TRBV10-3 and J usage is TRBJ2-5; D is uncertain. Between the trimmed V and J ends, which lost 2 bases and 4 bases, there was a span of 8 bases. This CDR3 has 13 residues. Germline loops: CDR1 ENHRY, CDR2 SYGVKD.

In this sample, this clonotype turned up many times. The chain joins TRBV7-3 to TRBJ2-3, with 7 bases fitting TRBD1. Germline trimming cut 1 base from V and 1 base from J; bases unmatched to any gene: 17. Germline CDR1 SGHTA, CDR2 FQGTGA. The CDR3 spans 20 residues. The CDR3 DNA reads as TGTGCCAGCAGCTTAAAGGGACCGAATCCCGGGACAGCAGGCACAGATACGCAGTATTTT. This encodes CASSLKGPNPGTAGTDTQYF.

This clonotype has only a few counts. This chain connects TRBV6-1 to TRBJ2-7; 9 nucleotides align to TRBD1. The CDR3 runs to 15 residues. The ends lost 7 bases at V and 4 bases at J; junction bases unmatched: 11. The germline gives CDR1 MNHNS, CDR2 SASEGT. CDR3 region: CASKRFGTGTYEQYF. CDR3 sequence (DNA): TGTGCCAGCAAAAGATTCGGGACAGGGACTTACGAGCAGTACTTC.

The V call is TRBV6-1, the J call TRBJ2-2; D is ambiguous. The ends were cut back, 7 bases at V and 4 bases at J, with 13 bases in the middle. The germline CDR1 and CDR2 sequences are MNHNS and SASEGT. This CDR3 is 14 amino acids long. CDR3 in amino acids: CASTLTATTGELFF. Written as DNA, the CDR3 is TGTGCCAGCACCCTAACCGCTACCACCGGGGAGCTGTTTTTT.